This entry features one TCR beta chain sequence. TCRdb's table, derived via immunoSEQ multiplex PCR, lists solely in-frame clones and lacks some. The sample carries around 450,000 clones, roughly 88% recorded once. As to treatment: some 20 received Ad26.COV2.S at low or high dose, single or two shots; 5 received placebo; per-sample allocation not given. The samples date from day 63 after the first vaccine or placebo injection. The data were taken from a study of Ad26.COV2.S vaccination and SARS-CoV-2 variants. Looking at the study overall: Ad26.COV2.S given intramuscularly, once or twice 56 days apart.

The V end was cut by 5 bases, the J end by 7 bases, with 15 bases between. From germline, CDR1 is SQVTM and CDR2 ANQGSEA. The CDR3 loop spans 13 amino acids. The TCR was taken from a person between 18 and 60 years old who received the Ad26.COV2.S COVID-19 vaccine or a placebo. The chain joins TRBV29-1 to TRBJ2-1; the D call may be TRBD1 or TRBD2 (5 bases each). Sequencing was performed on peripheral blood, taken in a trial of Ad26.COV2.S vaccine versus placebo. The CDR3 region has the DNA TGCAGCGTTCGGAGAGGGGTGGGTAATGAGCAGTTCTTC. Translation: CSVRRGVGNEQFF.